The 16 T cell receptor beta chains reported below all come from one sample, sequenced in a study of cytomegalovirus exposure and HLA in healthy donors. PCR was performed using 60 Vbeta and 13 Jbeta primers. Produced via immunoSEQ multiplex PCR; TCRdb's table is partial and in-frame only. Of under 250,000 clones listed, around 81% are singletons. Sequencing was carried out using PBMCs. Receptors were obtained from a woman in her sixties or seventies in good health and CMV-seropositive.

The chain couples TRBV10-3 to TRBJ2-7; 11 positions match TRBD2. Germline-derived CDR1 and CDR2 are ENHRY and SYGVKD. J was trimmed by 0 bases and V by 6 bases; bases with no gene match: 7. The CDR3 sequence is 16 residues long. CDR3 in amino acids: CAIRGTSGRSSYEQYF. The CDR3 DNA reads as TGTGCCATCAGAGGGACTAGCGGAAGGAGCTCCTACGAGCAGTACTTC.

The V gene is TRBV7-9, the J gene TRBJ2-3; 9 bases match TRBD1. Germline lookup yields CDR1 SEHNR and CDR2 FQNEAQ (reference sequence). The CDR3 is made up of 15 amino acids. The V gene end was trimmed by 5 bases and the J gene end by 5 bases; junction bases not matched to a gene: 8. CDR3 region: CASSGWTGDGDTQYF. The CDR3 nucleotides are TGTGCCAGCAGCGGGTGGACAGGGGATGGAGATACGCAGTATTTT.

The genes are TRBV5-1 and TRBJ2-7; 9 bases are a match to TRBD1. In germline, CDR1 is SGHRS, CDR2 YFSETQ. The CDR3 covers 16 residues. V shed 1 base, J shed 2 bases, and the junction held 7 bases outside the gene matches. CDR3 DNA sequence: TGCGCCAGCAGCTTGATGGTAGACAGGGGGGCCTACGAGCAGTACTTC. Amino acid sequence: CASSLMVDRGAYEQYF. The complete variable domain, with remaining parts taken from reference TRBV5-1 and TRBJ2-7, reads KAGVTQTPRYLIKTRGQQVTLSCSPISGHRSVSWYQQTPGQGLQFLFEYFSETQRNKGNFPGRFSGRQFSNSRSEMNVSTLELGDSALYLCASSLMVDRGAYEQYFGPGTRLTVT.

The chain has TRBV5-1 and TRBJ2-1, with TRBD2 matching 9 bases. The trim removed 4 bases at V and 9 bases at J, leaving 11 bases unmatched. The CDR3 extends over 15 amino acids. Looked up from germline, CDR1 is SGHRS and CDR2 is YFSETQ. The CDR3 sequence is CASSPLAGVVLEQFF. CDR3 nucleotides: TGCGCCAGCAGCCCTTTAGCGGGAGTGGTACTTGAGCAGTTCTTC.

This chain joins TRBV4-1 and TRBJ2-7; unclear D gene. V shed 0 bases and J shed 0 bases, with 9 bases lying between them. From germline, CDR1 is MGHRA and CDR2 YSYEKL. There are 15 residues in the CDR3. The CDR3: CASSQETAGSYEQYF. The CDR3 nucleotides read TGCGCCAGCAGCCAAGAAACTGCAGGCTCCTACGAGCAGTACTTC.

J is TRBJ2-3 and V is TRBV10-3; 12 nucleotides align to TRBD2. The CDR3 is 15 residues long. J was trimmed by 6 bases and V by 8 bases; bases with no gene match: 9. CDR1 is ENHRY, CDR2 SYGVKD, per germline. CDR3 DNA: TGTGCCATCGGAGGGACTAGCGGGCCAGAGGATACGCAGTATTTT. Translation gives CAIGGTSGPEDTQYF.

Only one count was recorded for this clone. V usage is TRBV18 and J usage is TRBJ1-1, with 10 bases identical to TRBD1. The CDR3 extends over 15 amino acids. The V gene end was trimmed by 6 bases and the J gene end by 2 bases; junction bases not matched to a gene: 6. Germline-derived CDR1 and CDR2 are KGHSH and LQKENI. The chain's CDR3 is CASSDRGQGNTEAFF. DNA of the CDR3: TGTGCCAGCTCCGACAGGGGGCAGGGAAACACTGAAGCTTTCTTT.

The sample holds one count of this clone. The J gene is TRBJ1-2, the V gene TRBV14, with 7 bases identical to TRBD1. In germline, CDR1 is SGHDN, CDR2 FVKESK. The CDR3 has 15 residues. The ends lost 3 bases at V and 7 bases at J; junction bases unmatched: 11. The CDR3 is CASSHIPRGGTGYTF. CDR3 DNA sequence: TGTGCCAGCAGCCATATACCAAGAGGGGGCACTGGCTACACCTTC.

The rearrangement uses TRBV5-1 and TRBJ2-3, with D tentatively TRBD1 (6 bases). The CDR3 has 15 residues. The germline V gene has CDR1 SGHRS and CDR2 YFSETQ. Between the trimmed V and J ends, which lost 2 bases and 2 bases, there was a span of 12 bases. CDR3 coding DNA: TGCGCCAGCAGCTTACGGACAGATCTCACAGATACGCAGTATTTT. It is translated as CASSLRTDLTDTQYF.

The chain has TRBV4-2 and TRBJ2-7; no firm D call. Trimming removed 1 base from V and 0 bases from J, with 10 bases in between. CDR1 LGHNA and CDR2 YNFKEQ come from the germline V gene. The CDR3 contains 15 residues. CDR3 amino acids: CASSQVNPSSYEQYF. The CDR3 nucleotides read TGTGCCAGCAGCCAAGTAAACCCTAGCTCCTACGAGCAGTACTTC.

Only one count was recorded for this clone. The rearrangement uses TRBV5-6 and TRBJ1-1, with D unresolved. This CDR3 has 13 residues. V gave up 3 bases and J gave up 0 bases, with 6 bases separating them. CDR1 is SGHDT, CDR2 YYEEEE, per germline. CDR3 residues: CASSYYMNTEAFF. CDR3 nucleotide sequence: TGTGCCAGCAGCTACTATATGAACACTGAAGCTTTCTTT.

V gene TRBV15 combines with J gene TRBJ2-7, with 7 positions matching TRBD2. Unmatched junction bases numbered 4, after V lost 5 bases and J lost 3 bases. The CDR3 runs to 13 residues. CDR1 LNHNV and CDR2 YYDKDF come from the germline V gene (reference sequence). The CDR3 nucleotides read TGTGCCACCAGCCGTGGGAGGGACTACGAGCAGTACTTC. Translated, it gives CATSRGRDYEQYF.

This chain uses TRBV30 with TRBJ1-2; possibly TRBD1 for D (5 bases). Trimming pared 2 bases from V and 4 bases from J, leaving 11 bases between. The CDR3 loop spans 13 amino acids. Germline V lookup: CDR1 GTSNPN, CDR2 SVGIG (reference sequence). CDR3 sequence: CAWSHNTGYGYTF. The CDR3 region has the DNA TGTGCCTGGAGTCATAATACAGGCTATGGCTACACCTTC.

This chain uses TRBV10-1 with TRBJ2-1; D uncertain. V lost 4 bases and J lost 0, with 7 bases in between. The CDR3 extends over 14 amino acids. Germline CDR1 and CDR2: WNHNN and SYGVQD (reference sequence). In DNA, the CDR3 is TGCGCCAGCAGTGGTGTGAGCTCCTACAATGAGCAGTTCTTC. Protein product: CASSGVSSYNEQFF.

CDR3 nucleotides: TGTGCCAGCAGCCCTCGGGACGGGGGATCTGAAGCTTTCTTT. Translating it yields CASSPRDGGSEAFF. This chain uses TRBV7-3 with TRBJ1-1, with D perhaps matching TRBD1 (5 bases). The germline V and J ends were trimmed by 5 bases and 6 bases, with 16 bases remaining between them. The CDR3 consists of 14 residues. Looked up from germline, CDR1 is SGHTA and CDR2 is FQGTGA.

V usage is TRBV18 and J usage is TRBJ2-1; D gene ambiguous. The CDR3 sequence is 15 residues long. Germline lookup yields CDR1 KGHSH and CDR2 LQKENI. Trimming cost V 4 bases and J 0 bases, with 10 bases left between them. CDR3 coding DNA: TGTGCCAGCTCACAGCCGATAGTCTCCTACAATGAGCAGTTCTTC. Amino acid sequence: CASSQPIVSYNEQFF.